A selection of T cell receptor beta chains follows, all from one sample in a study of cytomegalovirus exposure and HLA in healthy donors. Some clones are missing from TCRdb's copy, which holds only in-frame ones; the method was immunoSEQ multiplex PCR. Its table records around 31,000 clones. Sequencing was carried out using PBMCs. The receptors shown here come from a man aged 25-45 years in good health and CMV-seronegative. The CDR3 runs from the conserved cysteine through the conserved F or W. The order of the fields is J gene, D gene, V gene, CDR3 DNA, CDR3 protein. The D gene is left open where the match is weak.

TRBJ1-2	-	TRBV9	TGTGCCAGCAGCCGGGACTATGGCTACACCTTC	CASSRDYGYTF
TRBJ1-2	-	TRBV2	TGTGCCAACGGAGATAACTATGGCTACACCTTC	CANGDNYGYTF
TRBJ1-1	-	TRBV4-2	TGTGCCAGCAGCCAAAGATCTGCAGGGAAGAACACTGAAGCTTTCTTT	CASSQRSAGKNTEAFF
TRBJ2-1	TRBD2	TRBV5-1	TGCGCCAGCAACCACGGGACTAGCGGGATACAGGAGCAGTTCTTC	CASNHGTSGIQEQFF
TRBJ1-2	-	TRBV16	TGTGCCAGCAGCCAATGGAGCAGCCAGAATGGCTACACCTTC	CASSQWSSQNGYTF
TRBJ2-7	TRBD1	TRBV18	TGTGCCAGCTCACCCGGGACAGACATCTACGAGCAGTACTTC	CASSPGTDIYEQYF
TRBJ2-3	TRBD2	TRBV19	TGTGCCAGTATGAACCGAGCGGGGGGCACAGATACGCAGTATTTT	CASMNRAGGTDTQYF
TRBJ2-3	TRBD2	TRBV7-2	TGTGCCAGCAGGCCCGGGGGGGATACGCAGTATTTT	CASRPGGDTQYF
TRBJ1-2	-	TRBV7-2	TGTGCCAGCAGCTTAGGCGGTGTTAATGGCTACACCTTC	CASSLGGVNGYTF
TRBJ2-6	-	TRBV27	TGTGCCAGCAGCCAAAAATCCGGGGCCAACGTCCTGACTTTC	CASSQKSGANVLTF
TRBJ2-3	TRBD1	TRBV10-3	TGTGCCATCAGTGAGTCACGGGACAGGGGAGCAGATACGCAGTATTTT	CAISESRDRGADTQYF
TRBJ2-7	TRBD2	TRBV27	TGTGCCAGCAGTTTCCTCATAGCGGGAGGGCCCCACGAGCAGTACTTC	CASSFLIAGGPHEQYF
TRBJ1-3	TRBD1	TRBV6-5	TGTGCCAGCAGTTTAACAGGGGGAACCTCCGGGAACACCATATATTTT	CASSLTGGTSGNTIYF
TRBJ1-5	TRBD1	TRBV6-5	TGTGCCAGCAGTTTCCGGGACAGCTATCAGCCCCAGCATTTT	CASSFRDSYQPQHF
TRBJ2-6	-	TRBV27	TGTGCCAGCACCTTTGGCGGAGTTGGGGCCAACGTCCTGACTTTC	CASTFGGVGANVLTF
TRBJ2-5	-	TRBV7-2	TGTGCCAGCAGCTTAGTGGACAGCCCGGGAGGGACCCAGTACTTC	CASSLVDSPGGTQYF
TRBJ2-3	TRBD2	TRBV6-4	TGTGCCAGCAGTGACATGGCGGGAGCGGCAGATACGCAGTATTTT	CASSDMAGAADTQYF
TRBJ2-3	TRBD2	TRBV29-1	TGCAGCGTTGGGGGGACTAGCGGGGGGTATTTT	CSVGGTSGGYF
TRBJ2-7	-	TRBV5-1	TGCGCCAGCAGCTTGGCTGGCAGTACATTAACCTACGAGCAGTACTTC	CASSLAGSTLTYEQYF
TRBJ1-3	-	TRBV6-1	TGTGCCAGCAGTGAGGCAGGGAAAGGAAACACCATATATTTT	CASSEAGKGNTIYF
TRBJ2-7	TRBD2	TRBV7-9	TGTGCCAGCAGCCAAAGCGGGAGTAACGAGCAGTACTTC	CASSQSGSNEQYF
TRBJ2-3	-	TRBV29-1	TGCAGCGCGAGAAGACAGACAGATACGCAGTATTTT	CSARRQTDTQYF
TRBJ2-7	-	TRBV6-5	TGTGCCAGCAGTTTCCTACTCCCCCCGTCATCCTACGAGCAATACTTC	CASSFLLPPSSYEQYF
TRBJ2-5	-	TRBV29-1	TGCAGCGTTGCCCGAAGTCTAGAGGAGACCCAGTACTTC	CSVARSLEETQYF
TRBJ2-5	TRBD2	TRBV7-2	TGTGCCAGCAGCTTAGGGGGACTAGCGGGACAAGAGACCCAGTACTTC	CASSLGGLAGQETQYF
TRBJ2-3	-	TRBV5-1	TGCGCCAGCAGCTTGGGTGTTAGGGAGACTAGCACAGATACGCAGTATTTT	CASSLGVRETSTDTQYF
TRBJ2-7	TRBD2	TRBV29-1	TGCAGCGTTGGAGGACTAGCGGGACTTCCCTACGAGCAGTACTTC	CSVGGLAGLPYEQYF
TRBJ1-2	TRBD1	TRBV6-1	TGTGCCAGCAGTCCCGGGACAGGGCGTAACTATGGCTACACCTTC	CASSPGTGRNYGYTF
TRBJ1-1	TRBD1	TRBV18	TGTGCCAGCTCACCCAGGGGGGATAACACTGAAGCTTTCTTT	CASSPRGDNTEAFF
TRBJ2-5	TRBD1	TRBV7-6	TGTGCCAGTTCGGGACAGGTCCAAGAGACCCAGTACTTC	CASSGQVQETQYF
TRBJ1-1	TRBD1	TRBV2	TGTGCCAGCAGGATACAGGGGTTGACTGAAGCTTTCTTT	CASRIQGLTEAFF
TRBJ1-5	TRBD1	TRBV25-1	TGTGCCAGCAGTGAGAGACAGGGAGTCCAGCCCCAGCATTTT	CASSERQGVQPQHF
TRBJ2-5	TRBD2	TRBV27	TGTGCCAGCAGCGGGACTACTACAAGTGAGCAGTACTTC	CASSGTTTSEQYF
TRBJ2-1	-	TRBV13	TGTGCCAGCAGTTTAGGGGGAGGGCGTAATGAGCAGTTCTTC	CASSLGGGRNEQFF
TRBJ2-3	-	TRBV28	TGTGCCAGCAGTTTAGATACTAGTCCGGGGGTTGGAAATACGCAGTATTTT	CASSLDTSPGVGNTQYF
TRBJ2-2	TRBD1	TRBV19	TGTGCCAGTAGTACCGGGACAGGGCCCGGGGAGCTGTTTTTT	CASSTGTGPGELFF
TRBJ1-5	-	TRBV6-4	TGTGCCAGCAGTGAACAGGGCGGTCAGCCCCAGCATTTT	CASSEQGGQPQHF
TRBJ2-2	-	TRBV6-5	TGTGCCAGCAGTTCTGCCGGGGAGCTGTTTTTT	CASSSAGELFF
TRBJ2-5	-	TRBV7-9	TGTGCCAGCAGCTTTCGGGGGCAAGAGACCCAGTACTTC	CASSFRGQETQYF
TRBJ2-2	-	TRBV27	TGTGCCAGCAGACATACCGGGGAGCTGTTTTTT	CASRHTGELFF
TRBJ2-2	-	TRBV6-1	TGTGCCAGCAGTGACCAATCCGGTGGGCTGTTTTTT	CASSDQSGGLFF
TRBJ2-5	-	TRBV7-2	TGTGCCAGCAGCTTAGGTGGAGGGCGGGAGACCCAGTACTTC	CASSLGGGRETQYF
TRBJ1-4	TRBD1	TRBV5-6	TGTGCCAGCAGCTTCTCCCTGACAGGGTCAAATGAAAAACTGTTTTTT	CASSFSLTGSNEKLFF
TRBJ2-1	TRBD1	TRBV25-1	TGTGCCAGCAGTTCACCGGGACAGGGGGGCCGGGAGCAGTTCTTC	CASSSPGQGGREQFF
TRBJ2-1	TRBD2	TRBV19	TGTGCCAGTAGAGGGTTAGCGGGGGTGGGAGAGCAGTTCTTC	CASRGLAGVGEQFF
TRBJ1-5	-	TRBV5-1	TGCGCCAGCAGCCCAAATCAGCCCCAGCATTTT	CASSPNQPQHF
TRBJ2-5	TRBD1	TRBV2	TGTGCCAGCAGTCCCGGGACAGGGGTCGGGACCCAGTACTTC	CASSPGTGVGTQYF
TRBJ1-5	-	TRBV4-3	TGCGCCAGCAGCCAACGTTCCGATGGGGGGCAGCCCCAGCATTTT	CASSQRSDGGQPQHF
TRBJ2-5	TRBD2	TRBV6-5	TGTGCCAGCAGCCAAGGACTAGCAAGACAAGAGACCCAGTACTTC	CASSQGLARQETQYF
TRBJ1-1	TRBD1	TRBV5-1	TGCGCCAGCAGCCCGGCGGGACAGTTCACTGAAGCTTTCTTT	CASSPAGQFTEAFF
TRBJ2-7	-	TRBV9	TGTGCCAGCAGCGTAGGGGTGGGCAGTTCGAGATCCTACGAGCAGTACTTC	CASSVGVGSSRSYEQYF
TRBJ2-7	TRBD2	TRBV5-1	TGCGCCAGCAGCTTCGATAGCGGGAGGGTTGTTGAGCAGTACTTC	CASSFDSGRVVEQYF
TRBJ2-3	-	TRBV29-1	TGCAGCGTTGAAACGGAAAAAGGAGATGCGCAGTATTTT	CSVETEKGDAQYF
TRBJ2-1	-	TRBV7-7	TGTGCTAGCAGCTTAGATGGGCCCTCCAATGAGCAGTTCTTC	CASSLDGPSNEQFF
TRBJ1-2	TRBD1	TRBV30	TGTGCCTGGAGTGTGCAGGGGGCGTCCTATGGCTACACCTTC	CAWSVQGASYGYTF
TRBJ2-2	-	TRBV27	TGTGCCAGCCCCCCAGCCACTACGAACACCGGGGAGCTGTTTTTT	CASPPATTNTGELFF
TRBJ1-3	-	TRBV7-9	TGTGCCAGCAGCTTAGGGGGCAGCGCCTCTGGAAACACCATATATTTT	CASSLGGSASGNTIYF
TRBJ1-1	-	TRBV7-8	TGTGCCAGCAGCCCCCTGTCAGTCTTGAACACTGAAGCTTTCTTT	CASSPLSVLNTEAFF